The clone carrying this TCR beta chain came up many times. Its target is not known. This sample is drawn from a study of neurological immune-mediated disorders. Findings and limits, study-wide: Because no CDR3 amino acid sequences were shared across subjects by expanded clones, private repertoires were suggested in all groups.

5'RACE with 10-nucleotide random UMIs produced the cDNA. TCRdb redid the calling of the 5' RACE reads with MiXCR, one entry per CDR3 protein. The sample carries some 87,000 distinct CDR3 sequences, 4.5% to 7.5% recorded once. Time point defined: longitudinal time-point 2. PBMCs stored at -80 C, numbering 2 million, were the origin of the unsorted libraries. This CDR3 comprises 12 residues. The junction had 6 bases not matched to a gene; V was cut back by 8 bases and J by 4 bases. From germline, CDR1 is DFQATT and CDR2 SNEGSKA (reference sequence). Sequencing input: PBMCs. V usage is TRBV20-1 and J usage is TRBJ2-3; 7 bases align to TRBD1. The sequence derives from a woman aged 55-69 years with multiple sclerosis. Here the CDR3 DNA reads TGCAGTTCACAGGGGATTTCAGATACGCAGTATTTT. Protein product: CSSQGISDTQYF.